The T cell receptor (beta chain) described here comes from a study of blood T cell repertoires in COVID-19. The junction had 7 bases not matched to a gene; V was cut back by 6 bases and J by 7 bases. The CDR3 covers 13 residues. The germline V gene encodes CDR1 LGHDT and CDR2 YNNKEL (reference sequence). Assay: immunoSEQ multiplex PCR; the TCRdb copy retains only in-frame clones and omits some. This table holds about 250,000 clones, approximately 84% found once. This clone appeared once. The sequence came from a man aged 18 to 29 who had recovered from COVID-19. V gene TRBV3-1 (or the pseudogene TRBV3-2) combines with J gene TRBJ1-2, with 8 positions matching TRBD1. The specimen sequenced was PBMCs or T cells enriched from blood (not recorded which). In nucleotides, the CDR3 is TGTGCCAGCAGGTCGACAGGGGCGGCTGGCTACACCTTC. Its translation is CASRSTGAAGYTF.